The 24 T cell receptor beta chains below were found in one sample sequenced in a study of T cell responses to AZD1222 COVID-19 vaccine. Method: immunoSEQ multiplex PCR; TCRdb's copy keeps in-frame clones and lacks some. This sample has some 120,000 clones; over 75% occur once, and the top ten carry 1.5% to 2%. The specimen comprised peripheral blood, sampled on day 0 of AZD1222 vaccination. These receptors all come from an adult in good health.

The rearrangement joins TRBV12-3 or TRBV12-4 to TRBJ2-7, with a tentative D call TRBD1 (6 bases). Trimming took off 6 bases at V and 2 bases at J, with 11 bases between the two ends. The CDR3 is 13 residues long. The CDR3 protein is CASRETGTYEQYF. Here the CDR3 DNA reads TGTGCCAGCAGGGAAACAGGGACCTACGAGCAGTACTTC.

The genes are TRBV6-6 and TRBJ1-2; D is perhaps TRBD1 (5 bases). CDR3 length: 12 residues. Trimming removed 2 bases from V and 7 bases from J, with 8 bases in between. Germline assignment: CDR1 MNHNY and CDR2 SVGAGI (reference sequence). For the CDR3, the DNA is TGTGCCAGCAGTTACCCAGGGACTGGCTACACCTTC. Translation: CASSYPGTGYTF.

The rearrangement joins TRBV11-3 to TRBJ2-7; 15 bases are shared with TRBD2. This CDR3 comprises 20 residues. Germline V lookup: CDR1 SGHNT, CDR2 YENEEA. The trim removed 0 bases at V and 2 bases at J, leaving 11 bases unmatched. The CDR3 here is CASSLDRLGTSGRPPYEQYF. CDR3 nucleotides: TGTGCCAGCAGCTTAGATCGCCTCGGGACTAGCGGGAGGCCCCCCTACGAGCAGTACTTC.

Only a few counts were recorded for this clone. The V call is TRBV11-3, the J call TRBJ1-1; 8 nucleotides match TRBD1. The CDR3 has 15 amino acids. After removal of 5 bases from V and 2 bases from J, the junction contained 7 bases not matched to a gene. CDR1 and CDR2 from the germline V gene are SGHNT and YENEEA. CDR3 protein: CASSPRPGGNTEAFF. In nucleotides, the CDR3 is TGTGCCAGCAGCCCCCGTCCAGGGGGCAACACTGAAGCTTTCTTT.

The chain joins TRBV29-1 to TRBJ1-1; perhaps TRBD1 as D (5 bases). CDR3 length: 14 amino acids. Trimming cost V 2 bases and J 6 bases, with 16 bases left between them. Germline lookup yields CDR1 SQVTM and CDR2 ANQGSEA. Here the CDR3 reads CSVERGALVAEAFF. The CDR3, as DNA: TGCAGCGTTGAAAGAGGGGCCCTAGTCGCTGAAGCTTTCTTT.

This clone was recorded once. This chain connects TRBV5-1 to TRBJ2-3; 11 bases are shared with TRBD2. CDR1 and CDR2 (germline): SGHRS, YFSETQ. After removal of 0 bases from V and 5 bases from J, the junction contained 11 bases not matched to a gene. The CDR3 has 18 amino acids. The CDR3 here is CASSLAWVTSGVGDTQYF. The CDR3 DNA reads TGCGCCAGCAGCTTGGCCTGGGTGACTAGCGGGGTGGGAGATACGCAGTATTTT.

The table lists this clone with many counts. The J gene is TRBJ2-7, the V gene TRBV11-2; TRBD2 is a possible D gene (7 bases). Germline loops: CDR1 SGHAT, CDR2 FQNNGV. Trimming removed 6 bases from V and 6 bases from J, with 12 bases in between. There are 12 residues in the CDR3. The CDR3 nucleotides read TGTGCCAGCAGTGGCCGGGGGGCCGAGCAGTACTTC. Amino acids: CASSGRGAEQYF.

V and J are TRBV21-1 and TRBJ2-1; TRBD2 is the table's D call, not checked against the DNA. TRBV21-1 is classified as a pseudogene. The CDR3 runs 19 residues. The CDR3 spells CASSKDCSGRALSYNEQFF. CDR3 nucleotides: TGTGCCAGCAGCAAAGATTGTAGCGGGAGGGCCCTCTCCTACAATGAGCAGTTCTTC.

The chain couples TRBV11-2 to TRBJ2-6; unclear D gene. Trimming stripped 2 bases from V and 0 bases from J, with 2 bases between. The CDR3 contains 14 residues. Germline CDR1 and CDR2: SGHAT and FQNNGV. The CDR3 coding sequence is TGTGCCAGCAGCTTAACCTCTGGGGCCAACGTCCTGACTTTC. It codes for CASSLTSGANVLTF. The whole variable domain, remainder taken from reference TRBV11-2 and TRBJ2-6, is EAGVAQSPRYKIIEKRQSVAFWCNPISGHATLYWYQQILGQGPKLLIQFQNNGVVDDSQLPKDRFSAERLKGVDSTLKIQPAKLEDSAVYLCASSLTSGANVLTFGAGSRLTVL.

This chain links TRBV14 with TRBJ2-7; possible D gene TRBD1, 6 bases. Germline CDR1 reads SGHDN; CDR2 reads FVKESK. Trimming removed 0 bases at V and 2 bases at J, with 20 bases between. This CDR3 region has 18 residues. DNA for the CDR3: TGTGCCAGCAGCCAAGAAGGTTCATCCAGGGACACGCCCTACGAGCAGTACTTC. Translating it yields CASSQEGSSRDTPYEQYF.

This chain joins TRBV6-5 and TRBJ1-2, with 8 positions matching TRBD1. The CDR3 loop spans 14 amino acids. The germline V gene has CDR1 MNHEY and CDR2 SVGAGI. Losses at the gene ends were 7 bases for V and 7 bases for J; bases not matched to a gene: 11. CDR3 amino acids: CASTPGQGGGGYTF. The CDR3 DNA is TGTGCCAGCACGCCCGGACAGGGCGGCGGTGGCTACACCTTC.

The genes are TRBV27 and TRBJ2-7, with a tentative D call TRBD2 (5 bases). This CDR3 has 14 amino acids. The V and J ends lost 5 bases and 6 bases respectively, with 17 bases between them. Germline lookup yields CDR1 MNHEY and CDR2 SMNVEV (reference sequence). This chain's CDR3 is CASSPSPRAGEQYF. CDR3 DNA sequence: TGTGCCAGCAGTCCGTCTCCGCGGGCTGGCGAGCAGTACTTC.

The CDR3 nucleotides read TGTGCCAGTAGTATAACTAGCGGGGGAGGCACAGATACGCAGTATTTT. Amino acid sequence: CASSITSGGGTDTQYF. The chain links TRBV19 to TRBJ2-3; 11 bases agree with TRBD2. Germline assignment: CDR1 LNHDA and CDR2 SQIVND (reference sequence). The CDR3 has 16 residues. After removal of 2 bases from V and 1 base from J, the junction contained 2 bases not matched to a gene.

This clone was detected once. V and J are TRBV3-1 (or the pseudogene TRBV3-2) and TRBJ1-1; D is unclear. Deletions cut 0 bases from V and 6 bases from J, with 11 bases between. The CDR3 is 14 amino acids. CDR1 is LGHDT and CDR2 is YNNKEL in the germline V gene (reference sequence). As DNA, the CDR3 is TGTGCCAGCAGCCAAGAGTGGTCCGGGGCTGAAGCTTTCTTT. Its protein is CASSQEWSGAEAFF.

The chain has TRBV6-5 and TRBJ2-7, with 10 positions matching TRBD2. CDR1 is MNHEY, CDR2 SVGAGI, per germline. V was clipped by 4 bases and J by 5 bases; unmatched bases: 11. There are 16 residues in the CDR3. The CDR3 region has the DNA TGTGCCAGCAGTTCCCCGTTAGCGGGGGGTCTCGACGAGCAGTACTTC. Translated: CASSSPLAGGLDEQYF.

The chain recombines TRBV12-3 or TRBV12-4 with TRBJ2-3; D unresolved. The CDR3 is 12 residues long. The V and J ends lost 2 bases and 2 bases respectively, with 2 bases between them. The CDR3 spells CASSLLTDTQYF. CDR3 bases: TGTGCCAGCAGTTTACTCACAGATACGCAGTATTTT.

This sequence joins TRBV4-1 and TRBJ1-1; D is possibly TRBD1 (5 bases). The CDR3 is made up of 19 amino acids. Germline V lookup: CDR1 MGHRA, CDR2 YSYEKL. V was pared by 3 bases and J by 2 bases, with 25 bases between. Written as DNA, the CDR3 is TGCGCCAGCAGCCATCAGCCCCAGGGTGCACAATCGACCAACACTGAAGCTTTCTTT. Translation: CASSHQPQGAQSTNTEAFF.

This clone has more than one count but fewer than ten. This rearrangement joins TRBV19 to TRBJ2-7; no clear D gene. CDR3 length: 13 amino acids. The germline V and J ends were trimmed by 7 bases and 0 bases, with 10 bases remaining between them. Germline lookup yields CDR1 LNHDA and CDR2 SQIVND (reference sequence). CDR3 loop: CASMDRISYEQYF. For the CDR3, the DNA is TGTGCCAGTATGGACCGGATCTCCTACGAGCAGTACTTC.

The V call is TRBV29-1, the J call TRBJ2-5, with a tentative D call TRBD2 (5 bases). The CDR3 is made up of 11 amino acids. Germline values: CDR1 SQVTM, CDR2 ANQGSEA. Trimming shortened V by 3 bases and J by 5 bases, and 7 bases separated the two germline ends. CDR3 protein: CSVDPGETQYF. CDR3 DNA: TGCAGCGTTGATCCGGGGGAGACCCAGTACTTC.

This clone occurred a few times. The V call is TRBV11-2, the J call TRBJ1-5; D is possibly TRBD1 (5 bases). CDR1 is SGHAT and CDR2 is FQNNGV in the germline V gene. V was pared by 1 base and J by 3 bases, with 10 bases between. CDR3 length equals 15 residues. CDR3 DNA sequence: TGTGCCAGCAGCTTAGGCAGGGCCCCCAATCAGCCCCAGCATTTT. The encoded protein is CASSLGRAPNQPQHF. Filled out from reference TRBV11-2 and TRBJ1-5, the complete variable domain reads EAGVAQSPRYKIIEKRQSVAFWCNPISGHATLYWYQQILGQGPKLLIQFQNNGVVDDSQLPKDRFSAERLKGVDSTLKIQPAKLEDSAVYLCASSLGRAPNQPQHFGDGTRLSIL.

About this clone: Sequence at one end of the junction differs from germline and may be a read error. The chain carries TRBV24-1 and TRBJ1-2, with D unclear. CDR1 is KGHDR, CDR2 SFDVKD, per germline. The CDR3 has 10 residues. This CDR3 is CATTSGFRAF. The CDR3 DNA reads TGTGCCACCACATCCGGGTTCCGCGCCTTC.

This clone was detected only a few times. The J gene is TRBJ1-1, the V gene TRBV7-6; no clear D gene. The V end lost 4 bases, the J end lost 0 bases, and 12 bases lay between the germline ends. CDR3 length equals 15 residues. Germline CDR1 SGHVS, CDR2 FNYEAQ. The CDR3 nucleotides read TGTGCCAGCAGCTCCTTAGGACCCTTGAACACTGAAGCTTTCTTT. It codes for CASSSLGPLNTEAFF. The complete variable domain, with remaining parts taken from reference TRBV7-6 and TRBJ1-1, reads GAGVSQSPRYKVTKRGQDVALRCDPISGHVSLYWYRQALGQGPEFLTYFNYEAQQDKSGLPNDRFSAERPEGSISTLTIQRTEQRDSAMYRCASSSLGPLNTEAFFGQGTRLTVV.

This sequence joins TRBV27 and TRBJ2-3, with TRBD2 identical over 8 bases. Per the germline V gene, CDR1 is MNHEY and CDR2 is SMNVEV (reference sequence). The CDR3 covers 14 residues. After removal of 8 bases from V and 7 bases from J, the junction contained 11 bases not matched to a gene. CDR3 nucleotides: TGTGCCAGCTTGAGTGGGACTAGTACAAATACGCAGTATTTT. Its translation is CASLSGTSTNTQYF.

This chain uses TRBV6-5 with TRBJ2-7; 11 bases align to TRBD1. CDR1 is MNHEY and CDR2 is SVGAGI in the germline V gene. With 5 bases clipped from V and 9 bases from J, the junction kept 12 bases outside the gene matches. The CDR3 loop spans 15 amino acids. The CDR3 nucleotides are TGTGCCAGCAGTCTTCGGACAGGGGGCGTTCTTGGGCAGTACTTC. It encodes CASSLRTGGVLGQYF.